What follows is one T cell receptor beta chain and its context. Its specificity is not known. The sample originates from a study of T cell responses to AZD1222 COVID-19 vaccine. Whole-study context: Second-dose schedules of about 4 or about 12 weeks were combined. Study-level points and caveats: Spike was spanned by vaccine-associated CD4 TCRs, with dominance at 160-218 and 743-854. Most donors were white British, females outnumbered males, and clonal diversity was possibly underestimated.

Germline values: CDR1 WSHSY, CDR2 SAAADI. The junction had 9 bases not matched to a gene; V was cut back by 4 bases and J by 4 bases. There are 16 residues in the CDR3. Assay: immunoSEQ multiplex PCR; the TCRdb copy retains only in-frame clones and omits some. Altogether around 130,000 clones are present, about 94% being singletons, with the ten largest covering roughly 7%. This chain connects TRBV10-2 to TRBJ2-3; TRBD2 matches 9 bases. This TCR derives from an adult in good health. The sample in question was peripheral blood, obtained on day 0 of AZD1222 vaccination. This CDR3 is CASSGDRAGGADTQYF. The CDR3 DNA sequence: TGCGCCAGCAGTGGTGACAGGGCGGGGGGGGCAGATACGCAGTATTTT.